The T cell receptor beta chain under discussion was sequenced for a study of blood T cell repertoires in COVID-19. Whole-study context: The United States, Italy and Spain provided the acute and convalescent COVID-19 samples. PBMCs, B-cell-depleted T cells, or T cells provided the cDNA or gDNA that made up the material.

Unmatched junction bases numbered 8, after V lost 4 bases and J lost 2 bases. This CDR3 is 17 amino acids long. CDR1 and CDR2 (germline): SGDLS, YYNGEE. Here immunoSEQ multiplex PCR was the method, and the copy in TCRdb shows in-frame clones only, minus some. The table records some 270,000 clones, approximately 91% of them present only once. This TCR was sampled from a man aged 50 to 59 with acute or convalescent COVID-19. The chain combines TRBV9 with TRBJ2-3, with 12 bases matching TRBD2. Sequenced: peripheral blood. CDR3 loop: CASSPRLAGASTDTQYF. The CDR3 DNA is TGTGCCAGCAGCCCCCGACTAGCGGGGGCCTCCACAGATACGCAGTATTTT.